The clone carrying this TCR beta chain was recorded a few times. Its antigen is unknown. One entry per CDR3 protein, called by TCRdb with MiXCR from the 5' RACE reads. The sample lists roughly 100,000 distinct CDR3 sequences, about 25% seen once, with 9% to 15% in the top ten. V lost 5 bases to trimming and J lost 3 bases; unmatched junction nucleotides: 7. Germline CDR1 and CDR2: SGHTA and FQGNSA. The CDR3 loop spans 15 amino acids. These data are taken from a study of CD8 T cells in ankylosing spondylitis. Notes on the study in general: Clones linked to disease, bearing a CD8+ phenotype, were relatively rare in peripheral blood.

This receptor was taken from a male donor with ankylosing spondylitis. The sequenced sample was synovial fluid, either unsorted or a sorted T cell fraction (not recorded which). The V and J genes are TRBV7-2 and TRBJ1-5; 7 nucleotides match TRBD1. The CDR3 nucleotides read TGTGCCAGCAGCGGAAGGGACAGTTCCAATCAGCCCCAGCATTTT. Protein sequence: CASSGRDSSNQPQHF.